This TCR beta chain was obtained from a study of T-cell memory formation after mild COVID-19 (dated by TCRdb to about 2021). Concerning the study at large: Most TCR sequence clusters were specific to one of the two donors. The cohort was made up of two young adult volunteers, one female and one male, who were previously healthy. In a couple of donors, T-cell clones that expanded and contracted after mild COVID-19 were tracked by sequencing TCRalpha and TCRbeta repertoires over time. On the study overall, not on this receptor specifically: The study covered only a couple of mild cases, and larger cohorts including severe cases with pre-infection samples were considered necessary. Some responding clones were detected in pre-infection memory, suggesting pre-existing cross-reactive memory T cells joined the SARS-CoV-2 response. SARS-CoV-2 specificity of the second-wave clones peaking on day 37 was not confirmed. Contracting CD4+ clones turned up mainly in the CM and EM memory subsets, whereas EMRA was where CD8+ clones were enriched. Balanced CD4/CD8 phenotypes were observed for clones contracting from day 15 to 85, whereas a bias towards CD4+ was observed for a second wave of clones expanding from day 15 to 37.

With regard to this clonotype: The antigen it recognizes is unknown. No base quality values were provided; no much bigger clone lies one nucleotide off.

PBMCs were isolated by Ficoll-Paque density gradient centrifugation. Instrument on record: Illumina NovaSeq 6000. cDNA libraries for TCRalpha and TCRbeta were prepared by 5'RACE using constant-segment primers, with sample barcodes and unique molecular identifiers added. RNA was extracted from every sample with Trizol reagent. Library amplification was performed in two PCR steps, and a second sample barcode and Illumina TruSeq adapters were introduced in the second step. Sequencing of libraries was performed on an Illumina NovaSeq with 2 x 150 bp paired-end reads. From the authors' description of their analysis: With migec v1.2.7, reads were demultiplexed and then collapsed into UMI-guided consensus sequences. Using mixcr v2.1.11, the UMI consensuses were aligned to TRA and TRB V and J templates and assembled into clonotypes. A clonotype was counted as expanded or contracted only when both edgeR and NoisET called the clonotype significant, with the noise models trained on biological replicates. For edgeR calls, the cutoffs were a false discovery rate-adjusted p below 0.01 and a log2 fold-change threshold of 1. As an exploratory analysis of dynamics, max-normalized trajectories of the 1000 most abundant clonotypes were examined by PCA with hierarchical clustering. The CD4 or CD8 phenotype of responding clones was assigned using the separately sequenced CD4+ and CD8+ repertoires. TCRdb itself trimmed the public reads at Q25 with fastp, ran MiXCR and retained productive beta chains. Rows merge per CDR3 protein into single entries with the most common DNA and genes. In this record, the V and J calls reflect TCRdb's handling and not the investigators' own analysis. Here the sample has fewer than 700,000 distinct CDR3 sequences; less than 25% occur a single time. Of the sample, roughly 8.1% falls within the top ten clones.

V loses 6 bases, J loses 0 bases, and the germline ends lie 6 bases apart. From a lookup of the germline V gene, CDR1 and CDR2 are MDHEN and SYDVKM. The CDR3 goes from the cysteine to the phenylalanine over 12 residues. CDR3 DNA only is kept here, 36 bases in frame from base 1. The V gene is TRBV28 and the J gene is TRBJ2-7, with no confident D gene call. Material: PBMCs or a T cell subset sorted from them (not recorded which). The receptor was isolated from an adult woman who had mild COVID-19 (a few samples of this study predate the infection). The sample titles of this study are shuffled in the database, so cell type and time point are left out; the donor was told from shared clones. DNA sequence: TGTGCCAGCAGCATCCTCTCCTACGAGCAGTACTTC. This sequence encodes CASSILSYEQYF.